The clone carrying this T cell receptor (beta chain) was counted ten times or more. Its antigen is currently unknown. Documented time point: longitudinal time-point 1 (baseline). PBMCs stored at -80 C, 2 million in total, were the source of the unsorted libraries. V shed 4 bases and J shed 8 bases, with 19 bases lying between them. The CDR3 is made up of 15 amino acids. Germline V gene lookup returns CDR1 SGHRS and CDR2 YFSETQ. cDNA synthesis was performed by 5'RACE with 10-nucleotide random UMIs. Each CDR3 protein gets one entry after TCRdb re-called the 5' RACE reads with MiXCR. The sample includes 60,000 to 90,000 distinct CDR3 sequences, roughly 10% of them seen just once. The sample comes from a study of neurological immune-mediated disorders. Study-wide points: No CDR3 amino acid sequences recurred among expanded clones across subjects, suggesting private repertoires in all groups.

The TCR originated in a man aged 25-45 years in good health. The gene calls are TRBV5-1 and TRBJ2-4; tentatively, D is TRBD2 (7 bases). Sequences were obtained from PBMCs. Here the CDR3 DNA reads TGCGCCAGCAGCGGGGGAGGGACATTAAAGGACATTCAGTACTTC. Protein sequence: CASSGGGTLKDIQYF.